This T cell receptor beta chain was identified in a study of T cell changes during pregnancy in multiple sclerosis. Profiled with immunoSEQ multiplex PCR; TCRdb holds only in-frame clones, not every one. The sample holds approximately 98,000 clones, around 90% seen once. This clonotype was sampled from a female donor in good health, enrolled as a control in a pregnancy study. Sequencing was performed on peripheral blood, taken after pregnancy.

CDR3 sequence: CASSEWFLRANTGELFF. The DNA for the CDR3 is TGTGCCAGCAGTGAATGGTTTTTGAGGGCTAACACCGGGGAGCTGTTTTTT. This chain links TRBV2 with TRBJ2-2; the D gene is possibly TRBD2 (5 bases). Germline V gene data show CDR1 as SNHLY and CDR2 as FYNNEI. Trimming took 2 bases from V and 2 from J, leaving 15 bases between them. The CDR3 is 17 residues long.